Presented here are 21 T cell receptor beta chains from one specimen sequenced in a study of blood T cells in healthy people across ages. A second roughly 7 to 11 cycle PCR used barcoded and J-beta primers. One entry per CDR3 protein results from TCRdb running MiXCR on the 5' RACE reads. This table holds roughly 500,000 distinct CDR3 sequences, 27% found once. Source material: blood. The source is a woman aged 70 to 79 in good health.

The V and J genes are TRBV29-1 and TRBJ1-4; the match to TRBD1 covers 7 bases. Per germline, CDR1 SQVTM and CDR2 ANQGSEA. The CDR3 extends over 15 amino acids. Trimming cost V 2 bases and J 4 bases; bases outside gene matches: 7. CDR3 nucleotide sequence: TGCAGCGTTGAAAATACAGGGGCCAGTAATGAAAAACTGTTTTTT. Amino acids: CSVENTGASNEKLFF.

This clonotype occurred many times. This chain joins TRBV29-1 and TRBJ1-5, with 7 bases matching TRBD1. CDR3 length equals 13 residues. The ends lost 6 bases at V and 3 bases at J; junction bases unmatched: 5. Germline loops: CDR1 SQVTM, CDR2 ANQGSEA. DNA for the CDR3: TGCAGCGTGCGGACAGGACACAATCAGCCCCAGCATTTT. Translating it yields CSVRTGHNQPQHF.

The chain employs TRBV20-1 and TRBJ1-2, with D tentatively TRBD1 (5 bases). The V and J ends lost 4 bases and 3 bases respectively, with 15 bases between them. The CDR3 is 14 residues long. Germline CDR1 and CDR2: DFQATT and SNEGSKA (reference sequence). DNA of the CDR3: TGCAGTGCTATTGGGGGAGGGAAAGACTATGGCTACACCTTC. The encoded protein is CSAIGGGKDYGYTF.

The chain couples TRBV19 to TRBJ2-5; 9 positions match TRBD2. The J call is uncertain, as TRBJ2-7 better fits the DNA end. The CDR3 contains 15 residues. CDR1 LNHDA and CDR2 SQIVND come from the germline V gene (reference sequence). The CDR3 here is CASSKTGAGGYEQYF. The CDR3 DNA follows: TGTGCCAGTAGCAAGACAGGAGCGGGGGGCTACGAGCAGTACTTC.

V is TRBV5-6 and J is TRBJ1-1, with D maybe TRBD1 (6 bases). The CDR3 is 14 residues long. CDR1 and CDR2 from the germline V gene are SGHDT and YYEEEE. V was clipped by 0 bases and J by 5 bases, with 11 bases between them. Here the CDR3 reads CASSLVDRLTEAFF. The CDR3, as DNA: TGTGCCAGCAGCTTGGTTGACAGGTTAACTGAAGCTTTCTTT. The whole variable domain, filled in from reference TRBV5-6 and TRBJ1-1, reads DAGVTQSPTHLIKTRGQQVTLRCSPKSGHDTVSWYQQALGQGPQFIFQYYEEEERQRGNFPDRFSGHQFPNYSSELNVNALLLGDSALYLCASSLVDRLTEAFFGQGTRLTVV.

There are a few counts of this clonotype. This chain links TRBV29-1 with TRBJ1-6, with D perhaps TRBD1 (5 bases). This CDR3 region has 13 residues. Germline CDR1 and CDR2: SQVTM and ANQGSEA. V was pared by 4 bases and J by 7 bases, with 11 bases between. CDR3 coding DNA: TGCAGCGTTGGGGAGGGGTGGAATTCACCCCTCCACTTT. Translating it yields CSVGEGWNSPLHF.

This clonotype has more than one count but fewer than ten. DNA of the CDR3: TGTGCCAGCAAGGGGGTCACGGTGAACACTGAAGCTTTCTTT. Encoded protein: CASKGVTVNTEAFF. V is TRBV10-3 and J is TRBJ1-1, with a possible D match to TRBD1 (6 bases). This CDR3 is built from 14 residues. Per germline, CDR1 ENHRY and CDR2 SYGVKD. V shed 10 bases and J shed 0 bases, with 15 bases lying between them.

The chain combines TRBV7-2 with TRBJ1-5; the D gene is possibly TRBD1 (5 bases). The length of the CDR3 is 14 residues. V lost 4 bases and J 6 bases, leaving 13 bases between the germline ends. The V gene's germline CDR1 is SGHTA and CDR2 FQGNSA. Here the CDR3 reads CASSSGRSGQPQHF. The CDR3 region has the DNA TGTGCCAGCAGCTCAGGGCGGTCAGGTCAGCCCCAGCATTTT.

This clonotype turned up a few times. The V and J genes are TRBV5-1 and TRBJ2-3, with 10 bases that match TRBD2. Germline loops: CDR1 SGHRS, CDR2 YFSETQ. V trimming: 4 bases; J trimming: 6 bases; junction bases outside the gene matches: 8. CDR3 size: 15 residues. Here the CDR3 reads CASSQGLAVVDTQYF. CDR3 sequence (DNA): TGCGCCAGCAGCCAAGGACTAGCGGTTGTCGATACGCAGTATTTT. The variable domain in full, with the rest retrieved from reference TRBV5-1 and TRBJ2-3, is KAGVTQTPRYLIKTRGQQVTLSCSPISGHRSVSWYQQTPGQGLQFLFEYFSETQRNKGNFPGRFSGRQFSNSRSEMNVSTLELGDSALYLCASSQGLAVVDTQYFGPGTRLTVL.

The rearrangement links TRBV15 to TRBJ2-7; the D is unclear. This CDR3 is 13 amino acids long. Germline values: CDR1 LNHNV, CDR2 YYDKDF (reference sequence). V lost 1 base, J lost 4 bases, and 8 bases lay in between. The CDR3 is CATSRVELYEQYF. The CDR3 region has the DNA TGTGCCACCAGCAGAGTCGAGCTATACGAGCAGTACTTC.

This chain uses TRBV4-2 with TRBJ1-2; the D is unclear. Germline V gives CDR1 LGHNA, CDR2 YNFKEQ. The CDR3 length is 12 residues. Trimming removed 0 bases at V and 4 bases at J, with 3 bases between. CDR3 nucleotide sequence: TGTGCCAGCAGCCAAGACACCTATGGCTACACCTTC. Translation: CASSQDTYGYTF.

This clonotype was counted between two and nine times. The chain recombines TRBV9 with TRBJ1-6; D not resolved. The CDR3 runs to 14 residues. Germline values: CDR1 SGDLS, CDR2 YYNGEE. V lost 0 bases and J lost 7, with 8 bases in between. CDR3 sequence reads: CASSVEGLNSPLHF. In DNA form, the CDR3 reads TGTGCCAGCAGCGTAGAAGGGTTGAATTCACCCCTCCACTTT.

This clonotype occurred many times. The chain carries TRBV30 and TRBJ1-2; D not resolved. The CDR3 has 12 amino acids. CDR1 is GTSNPN and CDR2 is SVGIG in the germline V gene (reference sequence). V was trimmed by 7 bases and J by 1 base, leaving 10 bases between them. The CDR3 DNA is TGTGCCTCCGCCGCAGTTAACTATGGCTACACCTTC. Translated, it gives CASAAVNYGYTF.

The chain recombines TRBV20-1 with TRBJ2-5; D possibly corresponds to TRBD2 (5 bases). The CDR3 loop spans 14 amino acids. Germline loops: CDR1 DFQATT, CDR2 SNEGSKA (reference sequence). Trimming left V 0 bases short and J 4 bases short, with 12 bases between. The CDR3 DNA follows: TGCAGTGCTAGAGATGGTCGGCTAGCAGAGACCCAGTACTTC. It yields the protein CSARDGRLAETQYF.

The rearrangement links TRBV7-2 to TRBJ2-5, with 9 bases aligning to TRBD2. Trimming took 5 bases from V and 5 from J; bases not matched to a gene: 3. From germline, CDR1 is SGHTA and CDR2 FQGNSA. The CDR3 covers 13 residues. DNA of the CDR3: TGTGCCAGCAGCCGCGGACTAGCGGAGACCCAGTACTTC. Translation: CASSRGLAETQYF. The whole variable domain, remainder taken from reference TRBV7-2 and TRBJ2-5, is GAGVSQSPSNKVTEKGKDVELRCDPISGHTALYWYRQSLGQGLEFLIYFQGNSAPDKSGLPSDRFSAERTGGSVSTLTIQRTQQEDSAVYLCASSRGLAETQYFGPGTRLLVL.

This clonotype has ten or more counts. This chain joins TRBV7-2 and TRBJ1-2, with D possibly being TRBD1 (6 bases). This CDR3 spans 13 amino acids. The ends were cut back, 2 bases at V and 6 bases at J, with 10 bases in the middle. Germline-derived CDR1 and CDR2 are SGHTA and FQGNSA. In DNA, the CDR3 is TGTGCCAGCAGCTTAAGGGCAGGGGATGGCTACACCTTC. Protein sequence: CASSLRAGDGYTF.

The chain combines TRBV2 with TRBJ2-7, with D possibly being TRBD1 (6 bases). Trimming took 10 bases from V and 0 from J, leaving 16 bases between them. This CDR3 is built from 14 residues. Germline CDR1 reads SNHLY; CDR2 reads FYNNEI. The CDR3 DNA reads as TGTGCCATACGGACAGAGCGTAACTCCTACGAGCAGTACTTC. Translation gives CAIRTERNSYEQYF.

Worth noting for this clonotype: This may be a read error: a much more frequent sequence differs by one nucleotide. The gene calls are TRBV20-1 and TRBJ2-7, with D perhaps TRBD2 (6 bases). The DNA end lines up better with TRBJ2-1; the J call may be wrong. Germline-derived CDR1 and CDR2 are DFQATT and SNEGSKA (reference sequence). The CDR3 sequence is 15 residues long. CDR3 sequence (DNA): TGCAGTGCTAGGGCCGGGACTGGCGGCCACAATGAGCAGTTCTTC. Protein product: CSARAGTGGHNEQFF.

This sequence joins TRBV6-5 and TRBJ1-2; D is ambiguous. Per germline, CDR1 MNHEY and CDR2 SVGAGI. This CDR3 contains 15 residues. V lost 5 bases and J 4 bases, leaving 17 bases between the germline ends. The CDR3 coding sequence is TGTGCCAGCAGTACTCCGGGATCCTCCCCCTATGGCTACACCTTC. Its translation: CASSTPGSSPYGYTF.

The genes are TRBV5-8 and TRBJ2-5; D may be TRBD2 (5 bases). Trimming pared 2 bases from V and 9 bases from J, leaving 11 bases between. CDR3 length equals 12 residues. The germline CDR1 and CDR2 sequences are SGHTS and YDEGEE. CDR3 residues: CASSFGIGAQYF. The CDR3 nucleotides read TGTGCCAGCAGCTTCGGGATTGGGGCCCAGTACTTC.

The chain employs TRBV28 and TRBJ2-1; D not certain. CDR3 length equals 11 residues. Germline loops: CDR1 MDHEN, CDR2 SYDVKM. Trimming removed 8 bases at V and 2 bases at J, with 4 bases between. CDR3 DNA: TGTGCCAGCCAGACCTACAATGAGCAGTTCTTC. Encoded protein: CASQTYNEQFF.